The TCR beta chain under discussion was sequenced for a study of T cell changes during pregnancy in multiple sclerosis. The germline gives CDR1 SGHTA, CDR2 FQGNSA. This CDR3 is built from 14 residues. V lost 5 bases and J 6 bases, leaving 14 bases between the germline ends. TCRdb keeps only in-frame clones here, not all; method: immunoSEQ multiplex PCR. The data show more than 35,000 clones, roughly 90% seen once. This sequence joins TRBV7-2 and TRBJ1-3, with D tentatively TRBD1 (6 bases). The input for sequencing was CD4+ T cells from peripheral blood mononuclear cells, taken in the second trimester of pregnancy. The TCR comes from a female donor with multiple sclerosis, enrolled in a pregnancy study. The CDR3 spells CASSPTGASNTIYF. The CDR3 nucleotides read TGTGCCAGCAGCCCGACAGGAGCCTCAAACACCATATATTTT.